The entry below describes one T cell receptor (beta chain). Its antigen is unidentified. Cells designated naive CD8 were CD45RO-negative and were positively selected for CCR7, with terminally differentiated effector memory CD45RA+ cells excluded. CDR3 length: 15 amino acids. The V end lost 1 base, the J end lost 0 bases, and 8 bases lay between the germline ends. Germline lookup yields CDR1 LGHNA and CDR2 YNFKEQ. This sample is part of a study of shared clonotypes between healthy human individuals. On the study more broadly: Three plates each covered CD4 naive and memory; CD8 naive two, CD8 memory one. Whole-study findings and limits: Enrolling few donors narrowed the genetic and exposure-history diversity that was represented.

At deep level, the assay was performed. It was 150 to 200 ng DNA, about 30,000 T cell genomes, that sorted-subset replicate PCRs used. Data came from immunoSEQ multiplex PCR; TCRdb stores just in-frame clones and leaves some out. The repertoire holds about 2.2 million clones, with about 94% as singletons. Material for sequencing was naive CD8+ T cells from PBMCs. This sequence was found in a man aged 18 to 35 in good health. Some clones in this sample may be carry-over from other donors' samples. The chain couples TRBV4-2 to TRBJ2-3; tentatively, D is TRBD2 (5 bases). The CDR3 here is CASSQVRESTDTQYF. The CDR3 nucleotides read TGTGCCAGCAGCCAAGTGAGGGAGAGCACAGATACGCAGTATTTT.